This TCR beta chain was retrieved from a study of T cells after yellow fever vaccination. General study results and limits: Reappearing after the booster were most of the clones from primary vaccination (about 95% CD4, 70% to 90% CD8).

5'RACE template switching added a universal primer site and UMIs to TCR cDNA. Each CDR3 protein gets one entry after TCRdb re-called the 5' RACE reads with MiXCR. This table has roughly 49,000 distinct CDR3 sequences, roughly 7.3% appearing once. The germline V gene encodes CDR1 SGHTA and CDR2 FQGTGA. The CDR3 is 17 residues long. On this clonotype itself: Its specificity is unknown. The junction does not match germline at one end; this may be a read error.

This chain uses TRBV7-3 with TRBJ2-6, with 10 bases that match TRBD1. This TCR derives from a man between 18 and 29 years old who received the YFV17D yellow fever vaccine. The sample here was CD8+ T cells sorted from PBMCs, taken less than 16 days after the first yellow fever vaccination. This CDR3 is CASSFRDRGSGAYVLTF. The CDR3, as DNA: TGTGCCAGCAGCTTCCGGGACAGGGGATCCGGGGCCTACGTCCTGACTTTC.